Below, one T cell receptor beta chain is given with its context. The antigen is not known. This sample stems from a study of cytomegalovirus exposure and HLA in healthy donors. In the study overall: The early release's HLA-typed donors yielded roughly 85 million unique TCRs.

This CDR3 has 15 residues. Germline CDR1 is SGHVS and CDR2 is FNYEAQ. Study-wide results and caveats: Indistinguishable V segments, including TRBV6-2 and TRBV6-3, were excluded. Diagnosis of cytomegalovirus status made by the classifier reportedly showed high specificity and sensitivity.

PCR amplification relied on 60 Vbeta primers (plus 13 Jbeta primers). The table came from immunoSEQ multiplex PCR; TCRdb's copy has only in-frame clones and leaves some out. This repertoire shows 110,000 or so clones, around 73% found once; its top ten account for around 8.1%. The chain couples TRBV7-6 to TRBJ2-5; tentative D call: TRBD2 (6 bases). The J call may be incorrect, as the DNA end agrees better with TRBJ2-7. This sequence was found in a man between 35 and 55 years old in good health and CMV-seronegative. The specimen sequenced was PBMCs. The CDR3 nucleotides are TGTGCCAGCAGCTTAGGCGGGGACCAGTTCTACGAGCAGTACTTC. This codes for CASSLGGDQFYEQYF.